This T cell receptor (beta chain) appears in the sequencing data of a study of blood T cell repertoires in COVID-19. Study details: From the United States, Italy and Spain came samples of acute and convalescent COVID-19.

Assay used: immunoSEQ multiplex PCR; TCRdb lists only in-frame clones, some missing. This sample carries 55,000 to 85,000 clones, roughly four fifths of them seen once, and the ten largest clones take more than 0.7%. Germline V gene data show CDR1 as LGHNA and CDR2 as YSLEER. CDR3 length equals 19 residues. V lost 1 base and J lost 0, with 18 bases in between. The TCR originated in a woman aged 70 to 79 with acute or convalescent COVID-19. Source material: peripheral blood. The chain uses TRBV4-3 and TRBJ1-4; maybe TRBD1 (5 bases). For the CDR3, the DNA is TGCGCCAGCAGCCAAGGTCATGGGGCGGGGTCGGCAACTAATGAAAAACTGTTTTTT. This codes for CASSQGHGAGSATNEKLFF.